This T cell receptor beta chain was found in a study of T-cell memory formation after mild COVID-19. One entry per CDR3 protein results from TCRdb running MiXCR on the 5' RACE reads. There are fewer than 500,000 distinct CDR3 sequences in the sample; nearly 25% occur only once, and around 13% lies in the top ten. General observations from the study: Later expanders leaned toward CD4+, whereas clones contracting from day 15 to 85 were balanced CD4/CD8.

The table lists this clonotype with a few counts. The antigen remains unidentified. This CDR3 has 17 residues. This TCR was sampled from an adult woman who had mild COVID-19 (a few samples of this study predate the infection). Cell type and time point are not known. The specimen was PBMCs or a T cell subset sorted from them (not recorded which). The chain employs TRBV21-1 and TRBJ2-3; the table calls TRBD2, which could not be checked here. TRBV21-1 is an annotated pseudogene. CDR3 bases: TGTGCCAGCAGCAAGGGGATAGCGGGGATACACACAGATACGCAGTATTTT. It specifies CASSKGIAGIHTDTQYF.